These 11 T cell receptor beta chains were all obtained from the same sample, sequenced in a study of cytomegalovirus exposure and HLA in healthy donors. This PCR relied on a set of 60 Vbeta primers and 13 Jbeta primers. Libraries were prepared by immunoSEQ multiplex PCR; TCRdb keeps only in-frame clonotypes and omits some of them. The table has about 200,000 clones, approximately 86% seen once; the top ten hold less than 0.35%. Sequencing was done on a sample of PBMCs. These receptors originate from a woman aged 25 to 39 in good health and CMV-seronegative.

This clone has just one count. V gene TRBV7-9 combines with J gene TRBJ2-5; TRBD2 matches 7 bases. Germline CDR1 and CDR2: SEHNR and FQNEAQ (reference sequence). The CDR3 consists of 15 residues. Trimming at V came to 4 bases and at J to 5 bases, leaving 10 bases not matched to a gene. The CDR3 spells CASSSKDRDYETQYF. CDR3 nucleotides: TGTGCCAGCAGCTCAAAGGACCGGGACTACGAGACCCAGTACTTC. Full variable domain (outside the CDR3, taken from reference TRBV7-9 and TRBJ2-5): DTGVSQNPRHKITKRGQNVTFRCDPISEHNRLYWYRQTLGQGPEFLTYFQNEAQLEKSRLLSDRFSAERPKGSFSTLEIQRTEQGDSAMYLCASSSKDRDYETQYFGPGTRLLVL.

A word on this clone: One junction end does not reproduce the germline sequence, and a read error may be involved. The rearrangement uses TRBV7-7 and TRBJ2-2; D possibly corresponds to TRBD2 (7 bases). CDR3 length: 15 amino acids. Germline values: CDR1 SSHAT, CDR2 FNYEAQ (reference sequence). The CDR3 protein is CASSLERGATGELFF. CDR3 coding DNA: TGTGCTAGCAGCTTAGAACGGGGGGCCACCGGGGAGCTGTTTTTT.

A remark on this clone: An end of the junction does not agree with germline; a read error may underlie this. The chain links TRBV7-7 to TRBJ2-2; the match to TRBD2 covers 10 bases. The germline gives CDR1 SSHAT, CDR2 FNYEAQ (reference sequence). This CDR3 is built from 19 residues. This chain's CDR3 is CASSLGSSAGGLQAGELFF. Written as DNA, the CDR3 is TGTGCTAGCAGCTTAGGCTCGTCAGCGGGAGGGCTTCAAGCCGGGGAGCTGTTTTTT.

The rearrangement links TRBV19 to TRBJ2-3; 13 positions agree with TRBD2. This CDR3 is 15 amino acids long. J lost 4 bases, V lost 3 bases, and 1 base had no gene match. Germline CDR1 and CDR2: LNHDA and SQIVND (reference sequence). The CDR3 sequence is CASSIGLAGADTQYF. The CDR3 bases are TGTGCCAGTAGTATTGGACTAGCGGGGGCAGATACGCAGTATTTT.

The chain recombines TRBV5-6 with TRBJ2-5; 12 nucleotides agree with TRBD2. The CDR3 loop spans 15 amino acids. V shed 7 bases and J 5 bases; nucleotides not matched to a gene: 9. Germline V gene data show CDR1 as SGHDT and CDR2 as YYEEEE. Here the CDR3 reads CASGLAGGPLETQYF. CDR3 in DNA: TGTGCCAGCGGCCTAGCGGGGGGGCCTTTGGAGACCCAGTACTTC.

The gene calls are TRBV5-1 and TRBJ2-1, with 8 bases lining up with TRBD1. The CDR3 is 16 amino acids. Germline assignment: CDR1 SGHRS and CDR2 YFSETQ. The J segment lost 3 bases and the V segment lost 0 bases, leaving 5 bases of the junction unmatched. In DNA, the CDR3 is TGCGCCAGCAGCTTGGGGGGCGGGACAGGCTACAATGAGCAGTTCTTC. Translated, it gives CASSLGGGTGYNEQFF. Full variable domain (remainder filled in from reference TRBV5-1 and TRBJ2-1): KAGVTQTPRYLIKTRGQQVTLSCSPISGHRSVSWYQQTPGQGLQFLFEYFSETQRNKGNFPGRFSGRQFSNSRSEMNVSTLELGDSALYLCASSLGGGTGYNEQFFGPGTRLTVL.

The V gene is TRBV28, the J gene TRBJ2-4; 9 bases are shared with TRBD1. Germline values: CDR1 MDHEN, CDR2 SYDVKM. The trim removed 5 bases at V and 4 bases at J, leaving 9 bases unmatched. The CDR3 is 16 amino acids. The CDR3 DNA follows: TGTGCCAGCAGTCACGGACAGGGGTATACAAAAAACATTCAGTACTTC. This sequence encodes CASSHGQGYTKNIQYF.

This chain uses TRBV6-1 with TRBJ1-5; 10 bases are a match to TRBD1. V trimming: 4 bases; J trimming: 3 bases; junction bases outside the gene matches: 3. Germline V gene sequence: CDR1 MNHNS, CDR2 SASEGT. The CDR3 totals 15 residues. The CDR3 here is CASSVDRGNNQPQHF. In DNA form, the CDR3 reads TGTGCCAGCAGTGTGGACAGGGGGAACAATCAGCCCCAGCATTTT.

The genes are TRBV5-8 and TRBJ2-2; unclear D gene. CDR3 length: 17 amino acids. Per germline, CDR1 SGHTS and CDR2 YDEGEE. Trimming left V 0 bases short and J 3 bases short, with 15 bases between. In nucleotides, the CDR3 is TGTGCCAGCAGCTTGGAAGCCGGGTCCTTATACACCGGGGAGCTGTTTTTT. The encoded protein is CASSLEAGSLYTGELFF.

The chain joins TRBV29-1 to TRBJ2-3; 9 bases agree with TRBD2. Unmatched junction bases numbered 8, after V lost 4 bases and J lost 6 bases. The CDR3 covers 14 residues. CDR1 and CDR2 from the germline V gene are SQVTM and ANQGSEA. In DNA form, the CDR3 reads TGCAGCGTTGCGGGGAGCGGGGGGTCGGATACGCAGTATTTT. Translating it yields CSVAGSGGSDTQYF.

V usage is TRBV25-1 and J usage is TRBJ2-7, with TRBD1 identical over 7 bases. The germline CDR1 and CDR2 sequences are MGHDK and SYGVNS. V was pared by 1 base and J by 6 bases, with 6 bases of the junction left unmatched. This CDR3 contains 14 residues. CDR3 amino acids: CASSESGRQGEQYF. In DNA form, the CDR3 reads TGTGCCAGCAGTGAATCTGGGAGACAGGGCGAGCAGTACTTC.